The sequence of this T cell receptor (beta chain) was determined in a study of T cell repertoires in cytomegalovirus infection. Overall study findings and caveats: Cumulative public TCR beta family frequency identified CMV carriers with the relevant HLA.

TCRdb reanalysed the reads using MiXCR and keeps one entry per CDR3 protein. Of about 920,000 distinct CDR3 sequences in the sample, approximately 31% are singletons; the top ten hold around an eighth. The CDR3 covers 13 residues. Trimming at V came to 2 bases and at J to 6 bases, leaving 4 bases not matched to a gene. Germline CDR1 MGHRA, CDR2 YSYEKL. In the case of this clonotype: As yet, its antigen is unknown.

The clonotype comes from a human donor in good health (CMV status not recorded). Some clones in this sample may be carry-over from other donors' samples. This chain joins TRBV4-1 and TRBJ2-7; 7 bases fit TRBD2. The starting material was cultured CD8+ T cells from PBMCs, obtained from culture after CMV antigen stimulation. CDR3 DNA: TGCGCCAGCAGCCAAAAAGCGGGGCTCGAGCAGTACGTC. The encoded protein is CASSQKAGLEQYV.